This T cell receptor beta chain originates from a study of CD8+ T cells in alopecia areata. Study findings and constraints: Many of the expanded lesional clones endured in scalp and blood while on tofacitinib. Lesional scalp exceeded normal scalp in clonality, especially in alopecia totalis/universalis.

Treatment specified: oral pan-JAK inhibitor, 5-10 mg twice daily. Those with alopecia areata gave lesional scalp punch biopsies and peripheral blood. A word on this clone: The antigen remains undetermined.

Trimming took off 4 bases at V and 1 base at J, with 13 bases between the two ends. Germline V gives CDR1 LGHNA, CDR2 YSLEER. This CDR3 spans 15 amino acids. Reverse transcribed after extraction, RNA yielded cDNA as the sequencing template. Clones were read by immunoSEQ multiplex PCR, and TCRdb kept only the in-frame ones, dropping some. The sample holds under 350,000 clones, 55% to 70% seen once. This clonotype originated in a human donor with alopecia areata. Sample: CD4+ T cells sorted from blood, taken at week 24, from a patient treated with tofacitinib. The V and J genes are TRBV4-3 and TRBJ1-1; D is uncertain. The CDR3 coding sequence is TGCGCCAGCAGCCGCATTCAGGACCCGAACACTGAAGCTTTCTTT. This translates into CASSRIQDPNTEAFF.